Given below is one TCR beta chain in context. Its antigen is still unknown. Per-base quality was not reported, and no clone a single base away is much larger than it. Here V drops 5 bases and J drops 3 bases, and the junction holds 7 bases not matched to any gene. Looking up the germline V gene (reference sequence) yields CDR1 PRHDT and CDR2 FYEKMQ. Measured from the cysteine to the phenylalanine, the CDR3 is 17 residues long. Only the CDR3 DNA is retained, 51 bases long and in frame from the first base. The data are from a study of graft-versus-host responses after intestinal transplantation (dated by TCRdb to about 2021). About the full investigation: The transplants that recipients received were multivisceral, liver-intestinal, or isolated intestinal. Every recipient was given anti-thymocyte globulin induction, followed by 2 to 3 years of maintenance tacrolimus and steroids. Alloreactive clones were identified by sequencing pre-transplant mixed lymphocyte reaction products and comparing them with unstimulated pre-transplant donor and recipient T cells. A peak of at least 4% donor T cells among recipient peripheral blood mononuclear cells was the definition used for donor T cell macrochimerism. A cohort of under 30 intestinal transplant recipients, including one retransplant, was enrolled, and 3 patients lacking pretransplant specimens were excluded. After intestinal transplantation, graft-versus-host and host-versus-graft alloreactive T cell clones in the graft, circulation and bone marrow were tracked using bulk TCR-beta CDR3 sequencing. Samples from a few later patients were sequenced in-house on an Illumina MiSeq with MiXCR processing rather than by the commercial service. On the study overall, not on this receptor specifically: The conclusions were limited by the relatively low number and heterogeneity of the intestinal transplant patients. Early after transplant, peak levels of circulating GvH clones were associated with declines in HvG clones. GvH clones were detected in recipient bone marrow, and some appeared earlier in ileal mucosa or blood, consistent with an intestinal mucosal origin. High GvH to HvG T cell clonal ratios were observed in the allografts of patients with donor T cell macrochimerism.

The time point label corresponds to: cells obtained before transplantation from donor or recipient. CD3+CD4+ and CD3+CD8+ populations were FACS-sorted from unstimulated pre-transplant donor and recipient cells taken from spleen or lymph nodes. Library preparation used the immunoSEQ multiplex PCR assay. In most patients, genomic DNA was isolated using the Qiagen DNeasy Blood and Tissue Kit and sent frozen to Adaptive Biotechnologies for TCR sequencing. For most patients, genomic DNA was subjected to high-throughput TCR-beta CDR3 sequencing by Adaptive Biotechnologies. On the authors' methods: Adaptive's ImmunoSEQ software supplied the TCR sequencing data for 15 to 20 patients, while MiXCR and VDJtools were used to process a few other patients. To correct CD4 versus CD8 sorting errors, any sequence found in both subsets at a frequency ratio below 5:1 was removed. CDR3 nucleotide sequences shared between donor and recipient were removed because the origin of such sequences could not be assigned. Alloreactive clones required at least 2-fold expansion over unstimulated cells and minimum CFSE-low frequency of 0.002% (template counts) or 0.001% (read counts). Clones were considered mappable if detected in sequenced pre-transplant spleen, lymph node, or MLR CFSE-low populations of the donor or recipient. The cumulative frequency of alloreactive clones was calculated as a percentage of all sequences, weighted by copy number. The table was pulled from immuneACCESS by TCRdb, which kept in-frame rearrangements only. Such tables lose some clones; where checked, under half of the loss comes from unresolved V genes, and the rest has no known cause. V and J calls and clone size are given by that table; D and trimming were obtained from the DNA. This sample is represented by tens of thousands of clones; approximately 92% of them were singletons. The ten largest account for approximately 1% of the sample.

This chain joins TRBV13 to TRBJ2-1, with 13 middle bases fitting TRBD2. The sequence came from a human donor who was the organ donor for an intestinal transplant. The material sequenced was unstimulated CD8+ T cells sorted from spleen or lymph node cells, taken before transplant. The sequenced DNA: TGTGCCAGCAGCCCCCGGGGGACTAGCGGGGTCTACAATGAGCAGTTCTTC. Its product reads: CASSPRGTSGVYNEQFF. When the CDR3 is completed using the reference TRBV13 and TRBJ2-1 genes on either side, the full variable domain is AAGVIQSPRHLIKEKRETATLKCYPIPRHDTVYWYQQGPGQDPQFLISFYEKMQSDKGSIPDRFSAQQFSDYHSELNMSSLELGDSALYFCASSPRGTSGVYNEQFFGPGTRLTVL.